These 10 T cell receptor beta chains originate from one sample sequenced in a study of blood T cell repertoires in COVID-19. Some clones are missing from TCRdb's copy, which holds only in-frame ones; the method was immunoSEQ multiplex PCR. In the table there are fewer than 300,000 clones, approximately 87% of which are singletons. The sample consisted of peripheral blood. These receptors came from a woman in her forties or fifties with acute or convalescent COVID-19.

The chain links TRBV19 to TRBJ1-2; TRBD1 aligns across 7 bases. Germline CDR1 and CDR2: LNHDA and SQIVND (reference sequence). The junction had 3 bases not matched to a gene; V was cut back by 7 bases and J by 7 bases. The CDR3 extends over 11 amino acids. The DNA of the CDR3 is TGTGCCAGTAATGACAGGGCTGGCTACACCTTC. Translated: CASNDRAGYTF.

This chain uses TRBV3-1 (or the pseudogene TRBV3-2) with TRBJ1-1; no clear D gene. The germline CDR1 and CDR2 sequences are LGHDT and YNNKEL (reference sequence). V gave up 3 bases and J gave up 1 base, with 9 bases separating them. CDR3 size: 14 residues. The CDR3 here is CASSHKTSNTEAFF. DNA of the CDR3: TGTGCCAGCAGCCACAAGACATCGAACACTGAAGCTTTCTTT.

A single count supports this clone. The chain employs TRBV10-3 and TRBJ1-1, with D tentatively TRBD1 (6 bases). The ends were cut back, 5 bases at V and 3 bases at J, with 16 bases in the middle. CDR3 length: 15 amino acids. The germline CDR1 and CDR2 sequences are ENHRY and SYGVKD. CDR3 nucleotides: TGTGCCATCAGTCGGGAACAGGGAGGGGACACTGAAGCTTTCTTT. This sequence encodes CAISREQGGDTEAFF.

The chain joins TRBV12-5 to TRBJ2-2; 13 nucleotides match TRBD2. From germline, CDR1 is LGHNT and CDR2 FRNRAP. This CDR3 comprises 21 residues. V was clipped by 1 base and J by 4 bases; unmatched bases: 15. The CDR3 DNA reads as TGTGCTAGTGGTTTGGGAGCTGGACTAGCGGGAGAGCTCCAAGGCACCGGGGAGCTGTTTTTT. This encodes CASGLGAGLAGELQGTGELFF.

This chain connects TRBV27 to TRBJ2-3; 14 bases fit TRBD2. V trimming: 2 bases; J trimming: 5 bases; junction bases outside the gene matches: 6. The germline gives CDR1 MNHEY, CDR2 SMNVEV (reference sequence). This CDR3 is 17 amino acids long. The CDR3 DNA follows: TGTGCCAGCAGTTTACGACTAGCGGGAGGGCCGGGAGATACGCAGTATTTT. Encoded protein: CASSLRLAGGPGDTQYF.

This chain uses TRBV21-1 with TRBJ2-7; the table's D call of TRBD1 was not tested on the DNA. TRBV21-1 is annotated as a pseudogene. The CDR3 covers 13 residues. CDR3 DNA: TGTGCCAGCAGCAAATCAAATCACTACGAGCAGTACTTC. Translation: CASSKSNHYEQYF.

This clone has a single count. This rearrangement joins TRBV28 to TRBJ1-4; 10 nucleotides agree with TRBD1. Per germline, CDR1 MDHEN and CDR2 SYDVKM. Unmatched junction bases numbered 5, after V lost 7 bases and J lost 3 bases. The CDR3 is 15 residues long. This chain's CDR3 is CASTPGQGPNEKLFF. Written as DNA, the CDR3 is TGTGCCAGCACTCCGGGACAGGGGCCTAATGAAAAACTGTTTTTT.

The chain couples TRBV29-1 to TRBJ2-7; D is perhaps TRBD2 (5 bases). Trimming shortened V by 3 bases and J by 3 bases, and 9 bases separated the two germline ends. The CDR3 is made up of 12 amino acids. Germline V gene lookup returns CDR1 SQVTM and CDR2 ANQGSEA. CDR3 bases: TGCAGCGTTGATGTTAGCGACTACGAGCAGTACTTC. This codes for CSVDVSDYEQYF.

The chain links TRBV2 to TRBJ1-1, with D possibly being TRBD1 (6 bases). Germline CDR1 is SNHLY and CDR2 is FYNNEI. The CDR3 runs to 13 residues. The V end lost 5 bases, the J end lost 4 bases, and 11 bases lay between the germline ends. Written as DNA, the CDR3 is TGTGCCAGCAGTTGGACAGTCCCCACTGAAGCTTTCTTT. It encodes CASSWTVPTEAFF.

The chain couples TRBV7-2 to TRBJ1-3, with D unresolved. Germline V CDR1 and CDR2: SGHTA, FQGNSA. This CDR3 contains 12 residues. The germline V and J ends were trimmed by 8 bases and 0 bases, with 5 bases remaining between them. The chain's CDR3 is CASSYSGNTIYF. DNA for the CDR3: TGTGCCAGCTCCTACTCTGGAAACACCATATATTTT.